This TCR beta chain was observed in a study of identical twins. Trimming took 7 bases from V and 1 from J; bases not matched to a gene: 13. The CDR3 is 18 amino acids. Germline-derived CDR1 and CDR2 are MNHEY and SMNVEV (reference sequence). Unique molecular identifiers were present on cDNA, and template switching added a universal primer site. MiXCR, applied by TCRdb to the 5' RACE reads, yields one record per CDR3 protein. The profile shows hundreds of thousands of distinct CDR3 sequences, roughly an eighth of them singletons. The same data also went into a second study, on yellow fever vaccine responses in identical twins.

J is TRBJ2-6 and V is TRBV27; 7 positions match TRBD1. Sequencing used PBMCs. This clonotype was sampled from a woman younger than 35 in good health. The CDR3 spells CASTRDRDSFSGANVLTF. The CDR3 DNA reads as TGTGCCAGCACCCGAGACAGGGATTCTTTTTCTGGGGCCAACGTCCTGACTTTC.